Each of the 2 T cell receptor beta chains below was sequenced from the same sample in a study of blood T cell repertoires in COVID-19 (dated by TCRdb to the early 2020s). The library relied on the immunoSEQ multiplex PCR assay. What TCRdb holds here is the immuneACCESS table cut down to in-frame rearrangements. Part of the clones is not present; checked against another copy, under half of the missing clones reflect an unresolved V gene, and the others are unexplained. Across this sample there are over 350,000 clones, with approximately 90% seen only once. 1.4% of the sample is taken by the ten largest. The sequencing sample was made of peripheral blood. Source of these receptors: a woman aged 25 to 39 with active or convalescent COVID-19.

The V call is TRBV2, the J call TRBJ1-6; D uncertain. The CDR3 has 15 amino acids. In germline, CDR1 is SNHLY, CDR2 FYNNEI. The V gene lost 5 bases and the J gene lost 2 bases, with 10 bases spanning the gap. CDR3 in amino acids: CASSSAATYNSPLHF. The CDR3 DNA reads as TGTGCCAGCAGTTCAGCGGCTACCTATAATTCACCCCTCCACTTT.

The chain has TRBV15 and TRBJ2-7; D might be TRBD2 (5 bases). CDR1 is LNHNV and CDR2 is YYDKDF in the germline V gene (reference sequence). Between the trimmed V and J ends, which lost 4 bases and 6 bases, there was a span of 10 bases. The CDR3 has 12 residues. CDR3 coding DNA: TGTGCCACCAGCATAGCCGGGGTCGAGCAGTACTTC. It yields the protein CATSIAGVEQYF.